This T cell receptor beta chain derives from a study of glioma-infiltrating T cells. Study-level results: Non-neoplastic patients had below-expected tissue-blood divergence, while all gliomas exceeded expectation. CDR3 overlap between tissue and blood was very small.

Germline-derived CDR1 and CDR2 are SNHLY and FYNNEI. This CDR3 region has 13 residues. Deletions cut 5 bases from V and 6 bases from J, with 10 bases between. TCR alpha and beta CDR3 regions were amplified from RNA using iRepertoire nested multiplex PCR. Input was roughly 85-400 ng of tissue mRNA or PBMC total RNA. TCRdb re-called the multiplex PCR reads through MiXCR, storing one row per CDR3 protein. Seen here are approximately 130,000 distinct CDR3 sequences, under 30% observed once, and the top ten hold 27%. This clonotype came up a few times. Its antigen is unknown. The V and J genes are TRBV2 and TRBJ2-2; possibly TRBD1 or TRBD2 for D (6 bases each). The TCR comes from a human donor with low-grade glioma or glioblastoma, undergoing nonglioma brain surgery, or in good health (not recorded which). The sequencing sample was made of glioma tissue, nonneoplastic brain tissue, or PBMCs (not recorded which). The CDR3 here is CASSPEGAGELFF. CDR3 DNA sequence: TGTGCCAGCAGTCCGGAGGGGGCCGGGGAGCTGTTTTTT.